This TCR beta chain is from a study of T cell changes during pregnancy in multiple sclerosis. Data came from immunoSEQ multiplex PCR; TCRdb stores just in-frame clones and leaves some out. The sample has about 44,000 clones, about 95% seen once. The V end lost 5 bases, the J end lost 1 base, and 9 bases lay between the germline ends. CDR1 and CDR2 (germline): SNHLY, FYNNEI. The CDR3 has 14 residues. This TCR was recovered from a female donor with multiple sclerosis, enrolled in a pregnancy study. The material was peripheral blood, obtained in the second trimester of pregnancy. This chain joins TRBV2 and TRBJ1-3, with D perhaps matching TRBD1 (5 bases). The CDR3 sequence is CASSQGSSGNTIYF. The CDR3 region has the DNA TGTGCCAGCAGTCAGGGTTCTTCTGGAAACACCATATATTTT.